This T cell receptor beta chain was retrieved from a study of CD8 T cells in Susac syndrome. CDR1 is SGHAT and CDR2 is FQNNGV in the germline V gene. The CDR3 runs to 15 residues. V shed 3 bases, J shed 4 bases, and the junction held 5 bases outside the gene matches. Blood CD8+ and CD4+ T cells underwent high-throughput TCR beta sequencing. Treatment-naive patients with stable or active relapsing-remitting disease were the multiple sclerosis controls. Reverse transcription of about 0.5 to 1 ug RNA was carried out with random hexamers. TCRdb analysed the immunoSEQ multiplex PCR reads with MiXCR anew, one entry per CDR3 protein. The sample consists of under 550,000 distinct CDR3 sequences, approximately 89% of them appearing once.

The clonotype comes from a human donor with multiple sclerosis. The chain carries TRBV11-2 and TRBJ2-1; TRBD2 agrees at 8 bases. Sequencing was done on a sample of CD8+ T cells from PBMCs. In DNA form, the CDR3 reads TGTGCCAGCAGCTTTGGGGCGGGGGGATACAATGAGCAGTTCTTC. It is translated as CASSFGAGGYNEQFF.